Detailed here is one T cell receptor beta chain. No antigen is known for it. CDR3 length: 11 amino acids. Deletions cut 2 bases from V and 9 bases from J, with 6 bases between. The germline V gene encodes CDR1 MDHEN and CDR2 SYDVKM. This record comes from a study of T cells in Graves' hyperthyroidism and ophthalmopathy. Across the whole study: Peripheral blood draws took place at initial diagnosis, ahead of any treatment. Points from the study as a whole: Most thyroid clonotypes expanded above 0.001 were also detected in blood.

Amplification targeted TCR beta CDR3 regions from RNA transcripts. When the TCR CDR3 underwent first-round RT-PCR, the HTBI primer set was used. TCRdb reprocessed the multiplex PCR reads via MiXCR and lists one record per CDR3 protein. In the table there are nearly 600,000 distinct CDR3 sequences, about 14% of which are singletons. J is TRBJ2-3 and V is TRBV28; no firm D call. The source is a woman in her late teens or twenties with Graves' ophthalmopathy. The sequencing sample was made of blood. The CDR3 sequence is CASSLGTTQYF. CDR3 in DNA: TGTGCCAGCAGTTTAGGCACCACGCAGTATTTT.